The source of this T cell receptor (beta chain) is a study of T cell responses to AZD1222 COVID-19 vaccine (dated by TCRdb to the early 2020s). Study-wide context: AZD1222 recipients with second doses at about 4 weeks or about 12 weeks were pooled, because spike-specific TCR depth and breadth did not differ between schedules. Trial participants were enrolled into age subgroups of 18-55, 56-69 and 70-plus years, which contained about 160, 30 and 59 TCR-sequenced participants, respectively. A total of 230 to 250 trial participants underwent TCR sequencing, of whom roughly 210 had received two doses of AZD1222 and 26 had received two doses of the MenACWY control vaccine. Overall results and qualifications from the work: Epitopes outside the regions mutated in the B.1.351 and B.1.1.7 variants were reportedly recognized by nearly half of the unique spike-specific TCRs. Only five or six AZD1222 recipients were SARS-CoV-2 seropositive at baseline, limiting conclusions about previously exposed vaccinees. No day 14 peak-response samples were available, so repertoires were characterized only after the peak T cell response. Vaccine-associated CD4 TCRs spanned the whole spike protein, with dominant responses in regions 160-218 and 743-854. A significant rise in spike-specific TCR breadth and depth was observed after two AZD1222 doses relative to day 0 and relative to MenACWY recipients. The 56-69-year group was small, and its depth increase did not reach significance, likely because of low power. Participants were mostly white British, with more females than males. The authors suggested clonal diversity may have been underestimated.

Worth noting for this clone: The specificity of this receptor is unknown. The record has no base qualities; no much larger clone is one base away.

The CDR3, cysteine through phenylalanine, is 17 amino acids long. The CDR3 DNA has 51 bases and is translated from base 1. Here V drops 3 bases and J drops 2 bases, and the junction holds 9 bases not matched to any gene. Looking up the germline V gene yields CDR1 ENHRY and CDR2 SYGVKD. The CDR3 regions of human TCRbeta chains were analyzed by immunosequencing. As for the original processing: TCRs in the repertoires were compared against a reference library of SARS-CoV-2-specific TCRs that had been generated with the MIRA antigen-specificity platform. Breadth was defined as the fraction of unique TCRs that were SARS-CoV-2-associated. Depth was defined as the fraction of total T cells that were SARS-CoV-2-associated. Using the MIRA data, every spike-specific TCR was mapped to the spike region that the TCR reacted to and assigned to either a CD4 or a CD8 class. Log10-transformed breadth and depth values were compared by one-way ANOVA with Sidak's multiple comparisons tests. As stored in TCRdb, this immuneACCESS dataset retains in-frame rearrangements with V and J assigned. A fraction of the clones does not appear; measured against another copy, unresolved V genes explain less than half of the discrepancy, and the remainder lacks a known reason. V and J calls and clone size are as listed in that table; D and trimming were resolved from the DNA. In this sample the table shows fewer than 120,000 clones, roughly four fifths of which occur a single time. The top ten clones comprise around 4.6% of the sample.

This specimen's time point label, per the study, means: baseline before first vaccination. Vaccinee samples were obtained from the UK trials COV001 and COV002, which included a single-blind randomized controlled phase 2/3 trial of AZD1222 (ChAdOx1 nCoV-19) in healthy adults. For TCRbeta chain sequencing, PBMC samples were collected from trial participants at day 0 and at day 28 after the second dose. The starting material was peripheral blood, obtained on day 0 of AZD1222 vaccination. The V gene is TRBV10-3 and the J gene is TRBJ2-3; 9 bases in the middle match TRBD2. The receptor was derived from an adult in good health. For the CDR3, the sequence is CAISESRASGVTDTQYF. The sequence in DNA is TGTGCCATCAGTGAATCTAGGGCTAGCGGGGTCACAGATACGCAGTATTTT.